The 18 T cell receptor beta chains presented below share a single source sample, sequenced in a study of graft-versus-host responses after intestinal transplantation. Method: immunoSEQ multiplex PCR; TCRdb's copy keeps in-frame clones and lacks some. The sample includes 98,000 or so clones, about 83% of them seen just once. This material consisted of PBMCs, taken 255 days after intestinal transplant. The receptors derive from a human patient who received an intestinal transplant, so some T cells may come from the graft donor.

This clone was counted once. The rearrangement uses TRBV5-1 and TRBJ2-3; 9 nucleotides match TRBD2. Germline V gene lookup returns CDR1 SGHRS and CDR2 YFSETQ. The trim removed 4 bases at V and 2 bases at J, leaving 8 bases unmatched. The CDR3 covers 16 residues. The CDR3 sequence is CASSVSSGVATDTQYF. CDR3 coding DNA: TGCGCCAGCAGCGTTTCTAGCGGGGTTGCCACAGATACGCAGTATTTT.

This clone was counted between two and nine times. V and J are TRBV10-2 and TRBJ2-7, with TRBD1 matching over 11 bases. The CDR3 totals 14 residues. V was pared by 11 bases and J by 3 bases, with 9 bases of the junction left unmatched. Germline V lookup: CDR1 WSHSY, CDR2 SAAADI. This chain's CDR3 is CASQPGQGDYEQYF. Here the CDR3 DNA reads TGCGCCTCCCAGCCGGGACAGGGGGACTACGAGCAGTACTTC.

This clone was observed a handful of times. CDR3 protein: CASSDSSGGPDTQYF. The CDR3 region has the DNA TGTGCCAGCAGTGACTCTAGCGGGGGGCCAGATACGCAGTATTTT. This rearrangement joins TRBV6-4 to TRBJ2-3, with 10 bases lining up with TRBD2. Germline loops: CDR1 MRHNA, CDR2 SNTAGT. The V segment lost 0 bases and the J segment 4 bases; nucleotides outside the gene matches: 1. The CDR3 is made up of 15 amino acids.

J is TRBJ1-4 and V is TRBV7-9, with D hard to call. The germline V gene has CDR1 SEHNR and CDR2 FQNEAQ (reference sequence). The CDR3 totals 15 residues. V was pared by 5 bases and J by 7 bases, with 17 bases between. In DNA form, the CDR3 reads TGTGCCAGCAGCCCCCCCGCGGAGGGCGGTGAAAAACTGTTTTTT. It specifies CASSPPAEGGEKLFF.

The CDR3 DNA sequence: TGTGCCAGCAGGACGGGAAACACTGAAGCTTTCTTT. This codes for CASRTGNTEAFF. The chain combines TRBV25-1 with TRBJ1-1; no firm D call. The germline V gene has CDR1 MGHDK and CDR2 SYGVNS. The length of the CDR3 is 12 residues. Trimming took off 6 bases at V and 2 bases at J, with 7 bases between the two ends.

DNA for the CDR3: TGTGCCAGCAGCTTTGCCTCGGGACAGGGTTGTTCTTGCCCTGGAAACACCATATATTTT. Translated, it gives CASSFASGQGCSCPGNTIYF. The chain is built from TRBV12-1 and TRBJ1-3; the table's D call, TRBD1, was not checked against the DNA. TRBV12-1 is annotated as a pseudogene. The CDR3 is 20 amino acids.

The chain combines TRBV2 with TRBJ2-2, with TRBD1 matching 8 bases. The CDR3 sequence is 15 residues long. Germline V gene sequence: CDR1 SNHLY, CDR2 FYNNEI. V gave up 5 bases and J gave up 1 base; unmatched junction bases: 3. CDR3 residues: CASSRTGLNTGELFF. The CDR3 nucleotides are TGTGCCAGCAGTCGGACAGGGCTGAACACCGGGGAGCTGTTTTTT.

This clone was seen only once. The chain carries TRBV11-3 and TRBJ2-7; 9 nucleotides agree with TRBD2. Germline V gene data show CDR1 as SGHNT and CDR2 as YENEEA. V trimming: 5 bases; J trimming: 0 bases; junction bases outside the gene matches: 5. This CDR3 contains 15 residues. The CDR3 nucleotides are TGTGCCAGCAGCCTTAGCGGGGGAAGCTCCTACGAGCAGTACTTC. Translation gives CASSLSGGSSYEQYF.

The J gene is TRBJ2-3, the V gene TRBV7-2, with 14 bases matching TRBD2. The CDR3 spans 16 residues. V lost 1 base and J lost 7; bases outside the gene matches: 4. From germline, CDR1 is SGHTA and CDR2 FQGNSA. The CDR3 DNA is TGTGCCAGCAGCTTAGACGGACTAGCGGGGGGTCATACGCAGTATTTT. Protein product: CASSLDGLAGGHTQYF.

CDR3 bases: TGTGCCAGCAGTGATCAGGAGCTCTATGGCTACACCTTC. It yields the protein CASSDQELYGYTF. J is TRBJ1-2 and V is TRBV2, with D unclear. The CDR3 has 13 residues. Germline assignment: CDR1 SNHLY and CDR2 FYNNEI. Trimming removed 3 bases from V and 4 bases from J, with 9 bases in between.

V is TRBV11-2 and J is TRBJ2-5; D possibly corresponds to TRBD1 (6 bases). V lost 0 bases, J lost 0 bases, and 11 bases lay in between. Germline V gene sequence: CDR1 SGHAT, CDR2 FQNNGV. The CDR3 length is 16 residues. The CDR3 DNA follows: TGTGCCAGCAGCTTAGATGGACAGCTGTACCAAGAGACCCAGTACTTC. Its translation: CASSLDGQLYQETQYF.

This clone appeared a single time. The chain recombines TRBV28 with TRBJ2-7; 7 bases align to TRBD2. The J segment lost 2 bases and the V segment lost 10 bases, leaving 20 bases of the junction unmatched. This CDR3 comprises 17 residues. CDR1 and CDR2 from the germline V gene are MDHEN and SYDVKM. CDR3 region: CAISTRESGKSPYEQYF. The DNA of the CDR3 is TGTGCCATCTCGACTCGGGAGAGCGGGAAAAGTCCCTACGAGCAGTACTTC.

The chain is built from TRBV2 and TRBJ2-5, with 9 bases lining up with TRBD1. In germline, CDR1 is SNHLY, CDR2 FYNNEI. The CDR3 is made up of 14 amino acids. V was pared by 6 bases and J by 2 bases, with 4 bases of the junction left unmatched. CDR3 coding DNA: TGTGCCAGCAGGGGACAGGGCCTTCAAGAGACCCAGTACTTC. Translation: CASRGQGLQETQYF. The whole variable domain, remainder taken from reference TRBV2 and TRBJ2-5, is EPEVTQTPSHQVTQMGQEVILRCVPISNHLYFYWYRQILGQKVEFLVSFYNNEISEKSEIFDDQFSVERPDGSNFTLKIRSTKLEDSAMYFCASRGQGLQETQYFGPGTRLLVL.

The chain couples TRBV7-9 to TRBJ1-1; no clear D. CDR3 length equals 14 residues. V lost 1 base, J lost 4 bases, and 10 bases lay in between. CDR1 and CDR2 from the germline V gene are SEHNR and FQNEAQ (reference sequence). The CDR3 sequence: CASSLESQVTEAFF. CDR3 sequence (DNA): TGTGCCAGCAGCTTAGAAAGCCAAGTCACTGAAGCTTTCTTT.

This chain uses TRBV29-1 with TRBJ2-1; unclear D gene. Germline V lookup: CDR1 SQVTM, CDR2 ANQGSEA. Trimming pared 7 bases from V and 6 bases from J, leaving 13 bases between. There are 12 residues in the CDR3. The CDR3 loop reads CSGNFDRNEQFF. In DNA, the CDR3 is TGCAGCGGGAATTTCGATCGCAATGAGCAGTTCTTC.

The chain employs TRBV6-5 and TRBJ1-4, with D unresolved. The germline V gene encodes CDR1 MNHEY and CDR2 SVGAGI. The V and J ends lost 0 bases and 0 bases respectively, with 2 bases between them. The CDR3 covers 14 residues. CDR3 coding DNA: TGTGCCAGCAGTTACTCCACAACTAATGAAAAACTGTTTTTT. It translates to CASSYSTTNEKLFF.

The chain joins TRBV28 to TRBJ1-2, with D maybe TRBD1 (5 bases). There are 14 residues in the CDR3. CDR1 is MDHEN, CDR2 SYDVKM, per germline. V gave up 4 bases and J gave up 4 bases, with 13 bases separating them. The chain's CDR3 is CASSWLGTGYGYTF. The CDR3 region has the DNA TGTGCCAGCAGTTGGTTGGGGACCGGCTATGGCTACACCTTC.

The CDR3, as DNA: TGTGCTAGTGGTTTTAGTAGCTCCTACAATGAGCAGTTCTTC. Amino acids: CASGFSSSYNEQFF. This sequence joins TRBV12-5 and TRBJ2-1; D is unclear. This CDR3 is built from 14 residues. From germline, CDR1 is LGHNT and CDR2 FRNRAP. V was trimmed by 3 bases and J by 0 bases, leaving 6 bases between them.